These T cell receptor beta chains were read from a single sample in a study of blood T cell repertoires in COVID-19. Sequencing was performed with immunoSEQ multiplex PCR; in TCRdb, only in-frame clones are kept and a portion is missing. The sample has roughly 280,000 clones, roughly 80% seen once. Input material: peripheral blood. All receptors derive from a man aged 60-69 years with acute or convalescent COVID-19. The CDR3 runs from the conserved cysteine through the conserved F or W. The D gene is left open where the match is weak. For some rows the clone size is stated as once, few or many, or as a class when expanded; others skip it.

len,d_gene,abundance,v_gene,j_gene,CDR3nt,CDR3aa
13,.,.,TRBV10-3,TRBJ2-7,TGTGCCTCCGGACTTAGAGCGGACTACGAGCAGTACTTC,CASGLRADYEQYF
12,.,.,TRBV10-3,TRBJ2-1,TGTGCCATCAGTGAGCGTAATTTTGAGCAGTTCTTC,CAISERNFEQFF
13,.,.,TRBV6-2/TRBV6-3,TRBJ2-2,TGTGCCAGCAGTGGACTAAACACCGGGGAGCTGTTTTTT,CASSGLNTGELFF
15,TRBD1,few,TRBV9,TRBJ1-3,TGTGCCAGCAGCGTAGCGCCAGGGGGCCGATACACCATATATTTT,CASSVAPGGRYTIYF
15,.,.,TRBV7-8,TRBJ1-2,TGTGCCAGCAGCTTAGGGGGGCGCGGAAGCTATGGCTACACCTTC,CASSLGGRGSYGYTF
13,TRBD2,.,TRBV18,TRBJ2-7,TGTGCCAGCTCACCCCCGGGACTAGACGAGCAGTACTTC,CASSPPGLDEQYF
10,.,.,TRBV2,TRBJ2-1,TGTGCCAGCGCAGGGAATGAGCAGTTCTTC,CASAGNEQFF
16,TRBD2,.,TRBV4-3,TRBJ2-1,TGCGCCAGCAGCCTCGACTTACTAGCGACCGGCAATGAGCAGTTCTTC,CASSLDLLATGNEQFF
14,.,once,TRBV4-3,TRBJ2-2,TGCGCCAGCAGCCAAGATCGGAGAGACGGGGAGCTGTTTTTT,CASSQDRRDGELFF
17,.,.,TRBV19,TRBJ2-7,TGTGCCAGCCGACAGGGGGCGTCGGCGGGAGGGCCCCACGAGCAGTACTTC,CASRQGASAGGPHEQYF
13,TRBD2,.,TRBV10-2,TRBJ2-1,TGCGCCAGCAGCGCCAGACTAGCTTACGAGCAGTTCTTC,CASSARLAYEQFF
16,.,.,TRBV28,TRBJ1-3,TGTGCCAGCAGTTTAGGTTCTACAGGGTTTGGAAACACCATATATTTT,CASSLGSTGFGNTIYF
12,TRBD2,.,TRBV14,TRBJ2-1,TGTGCCAGCAGCCTTAGCGGGATTGAGCAGTTCTTC,CASSLSGIEQFF
16,.,.,TRBV5-5,TRBJ1-1,TGTGCCAGCAGCTTGAGGCCAGGGCAGTCGGGCACTGAAGCTTTCTTT,CASSLRPGQSGTEAFF
13,.,.,TRBV2,TRBJ1-1,TGTGCCAGCAGCGTAAGGAGGGGCACTGAAGCTTTCTTT,CASSVRRGTEAFF
13,.,.,TRBV7-3,TRBJ2-1,TGTGCCAGCAGCACGGGGGTGGACAATGAGCAGTTCTTC,CASSTGVDNEQFF
15,.,.,TRBV6-5,TRBJ1-4,TGTGCCAGCAGTTCCACCCGAGTAGCTAATGAAAAACTGTTTTTT,CASSSTRVANEKLFF
15,TRBD1,.,TRBV14,TRBJ2-7,TGTGCCAGCAGCCAAGCAGGGGGAGCCTCCTACGAGCAGTACTTC,CASSQAGGASYEQYF
14,TRBD1,.,TRBV7-3,TRBJ2-3,TGTGCCAGCAGCCCCCGACAGGGCCAGAATACGCAGTATTTT,CASSPRQGQNTQYF
15,.,few,TRBV28,TRBJ2-3,TGTGCCAGCAGTTTTGTAGCTGGAAGCACAGATACGCAGTATTTT,CASSFVAGSTDTQYF
11,.,.,TRBV30,TRBJ1-1,TGTGCTAGGACAGCGAACACTGAAGCTTTCTTT,CARTANTEAFF
14,TRBD1,.,TRBV11-3,TRBJ2-1,TGTGCCAGCAGCTCGAACAGGGGGCAGAATGAGCAGTTCTTC,CASSSNRGQNEQFF
11,.,few,TRBV6-5,TRBJ2-3,TGTGCCAGCAGAGCCACAGATACGCAGTATTTT,CASRATDTQYF
16,TRBD2,.,TRBV4-3,TRBJ2-5,TGCGCCAGCAGCCAAACCGGGACTAGCGGGAAAGAGACCCAGTACTTC,CASSQTGTSGKETQYF
15,.,.,TRBV4-3,TRBJ1-2,TGCGCCAGCAGCCAAGAGGCCAGGGTCAGCTATGGCTACACCTTC,CASSQEARVSYGYTF
13,.,.,TRBV5-1,TRBJ2-7,TGCGCCAGCAGGGAAGGGGGCTCCTACGAGCAGTACTTC,CASREGGSYEQYF
14,.,.,TRBV28,TRBJ2-7,TGTGCCAGCAGTTTTCCGGGAGTGTTAAACGAGCAGTACTTC,CASSFPGVLNEQYF
14,TRBD2,.,TRBV29-1,TRBJ2-5,TGCAGCGTTGCCCGGGGGGGGGTCCAAGAGACCCAGTACTTC,CSVARGGVQETQYF
15,.,.,TRBV5-1,TRBJ2-1,TGCGCCAGCAGCCCCCTACCCGGTTCCTACAATGAGCAGTTCTTC,CASSPLPGSYNEQFF
14,.,.,TRBV6-5,TRBJ2-3,TGTGCCAGCATTTCGAATTTCGGAGGAGATACGCAGTATTTT,CASISNFGGDTQYF
15,TRBD2,.,TRBV9,TRBJ2-2,TGTGCCAGCAGCGTAGAGCCAGGGAGGGGCGGGGAGCTGTTTTTT,CASSVEPGRGGELFF
14,TRBD1,.,TRBV15,TRBJ1-2,TGTGCCACCAGCAGAGATGGGACAGGGGTAGGCTACACCTTC,CATSRDGTGVGYTF
12,TRBD1,.,TRBV6-2/TRBV6-3,TRBJ1-5,TGTGCCAGCAGTTTTACAGGGGAAAGAAAGCATTTT,CASSFTGERKHF